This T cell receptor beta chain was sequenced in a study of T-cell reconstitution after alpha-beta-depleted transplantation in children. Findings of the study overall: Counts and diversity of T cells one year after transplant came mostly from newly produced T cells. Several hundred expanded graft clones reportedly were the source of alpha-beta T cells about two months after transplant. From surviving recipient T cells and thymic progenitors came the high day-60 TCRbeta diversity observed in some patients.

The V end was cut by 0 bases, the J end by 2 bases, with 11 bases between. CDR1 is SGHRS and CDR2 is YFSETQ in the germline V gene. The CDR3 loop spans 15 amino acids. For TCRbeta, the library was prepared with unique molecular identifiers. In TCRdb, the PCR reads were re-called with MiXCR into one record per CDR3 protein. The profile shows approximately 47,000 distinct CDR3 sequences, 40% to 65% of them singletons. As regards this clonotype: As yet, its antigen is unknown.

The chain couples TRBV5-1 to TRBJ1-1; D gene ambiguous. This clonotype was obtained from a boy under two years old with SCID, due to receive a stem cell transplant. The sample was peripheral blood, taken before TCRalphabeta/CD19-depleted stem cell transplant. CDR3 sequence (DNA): TGCGCCAGCAGCTTGGAGGGCAGGCCTAACACTGAAGCTTTCTTT. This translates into CASSLEGRPNTEAFF.